The clone carrying this T cell receptor beta chain was counted ten times or more. As yet, its antigen is unknown. Trimming pared 4 bases from V and 9 bases from J, leaving 15 bases between. The CDR3 length is 13 residues. Germline V CDR1 and CDR2: SGHTA, FQGNSA. The data originate from a study of blood T cells in healthy people across ages. Overall study results and limits: PBMCs left unsorted prevented a conclusive naive versus antigen-experienced comparison.

A second PCR, run for roughly 7 to 11 cycles, used a sample-barcoded 5' primer plus a J-beta primer mix. TCRdb independently ran MiXCR on the 5' RACE reads; one entry per CDR3 protein. The top ten clones hold roughly 25% of a sample with nearly 800,000 distinct CDR3 sequences, roughly three fifths of them seen once. The sample taken for sequencing was blood. The chain links TRBV7-2 to TRBJ2-5; possibly TRBD2 for D (7 bases). The receptor was derived from a man aged 40-49 years in good health. The chain's CDR3 is CASSSRREGAQYF. The CDR3 bases are TGTGCCAGCAGCTCGAGGAGGGAGGGGGCCCAGTACTTC. Based on the CDR3 plus reference TRBV7-2 and TRBJ2-5, the full variable domain is GAGVSQSPSNKVTEKGKDVELRCDPISGHTALYWYRQSLGQGLEFLIYFQGNSAPDKSGLPSDRFSAERTGGSVSTLTIQRTQQEDSAVYLCASSSRREGAQYFGPGTRLLVL.